This T cell receptor beta chain was found in a study of blood T cell repertoires in COVID-19. CDR3 length: 12 residues. V shed 1 base and J shed 6 bases, with 4 bases lying between them. Germline CDR1 and CDR2: SGHTA and FQGNSA. Produced via immunoSEQ multiplex PCR; TCRdb's table is partial and in-frame only. This table has about 190,000 clones, 70% to 85% appearing once. This chain joins TRBV7-2 and TRBJ1-5; D uncertain. The sequenced sample consisted of PBMCs or T cells enriched from blood (not recorded which). The receptor comes from a woman under 40 who had recovered from COVID-19. The CDR3, as DNA: TGTGCCAGCAGCTTAGACTTTCAGCCCCAGCATTTT. Translated, it gives CASSLDFQPQHF.